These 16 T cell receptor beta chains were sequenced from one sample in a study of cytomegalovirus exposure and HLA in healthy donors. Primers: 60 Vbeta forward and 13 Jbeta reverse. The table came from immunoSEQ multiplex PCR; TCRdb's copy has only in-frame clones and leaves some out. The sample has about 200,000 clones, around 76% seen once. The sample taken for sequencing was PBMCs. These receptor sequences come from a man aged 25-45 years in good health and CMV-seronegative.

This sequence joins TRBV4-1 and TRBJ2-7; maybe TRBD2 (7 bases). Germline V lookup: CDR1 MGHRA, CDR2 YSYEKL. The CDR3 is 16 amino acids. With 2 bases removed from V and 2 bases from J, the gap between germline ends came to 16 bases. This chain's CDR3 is CASSQRWGGRAYEQYF. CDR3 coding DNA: TGCGCCAGCAGCCAAAGATGGGGGGGCAGGGCCTACGAGCAGTACTTC.

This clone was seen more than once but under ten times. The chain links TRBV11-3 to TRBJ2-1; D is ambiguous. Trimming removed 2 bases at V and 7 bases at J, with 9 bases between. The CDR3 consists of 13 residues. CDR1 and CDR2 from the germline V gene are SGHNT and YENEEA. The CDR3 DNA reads TGTGCCAGCAGCTTACCCGGAGAGAATGAGCAGTTCTTC. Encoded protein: CASSLPGENEQFF.

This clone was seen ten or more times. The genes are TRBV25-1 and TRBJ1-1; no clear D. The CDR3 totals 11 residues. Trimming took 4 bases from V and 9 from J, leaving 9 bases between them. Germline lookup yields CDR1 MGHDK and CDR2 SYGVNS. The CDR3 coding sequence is TGTGCCAGCAGTGTTACAGATAAAGCTTTCTTT. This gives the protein CASSVTDKAFF.

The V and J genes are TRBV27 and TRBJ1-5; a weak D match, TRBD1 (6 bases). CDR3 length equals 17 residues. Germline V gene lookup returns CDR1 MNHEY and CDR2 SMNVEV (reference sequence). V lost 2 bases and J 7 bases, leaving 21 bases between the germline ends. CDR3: CASSLPQEQGWGQPQHF. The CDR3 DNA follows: TGTGCCAGCAGTTTACCCCAAGAACAGGGTTGGGGGCAGCCCCAGCATTTT.

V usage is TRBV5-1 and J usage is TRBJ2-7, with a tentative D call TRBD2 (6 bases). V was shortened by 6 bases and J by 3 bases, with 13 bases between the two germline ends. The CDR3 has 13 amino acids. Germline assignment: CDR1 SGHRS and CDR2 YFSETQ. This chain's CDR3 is CASKVAEGYEQYF. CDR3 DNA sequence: TGCGCCAGCAAAGTGGCGGAGGGCTACGAGCAGTACTTC.

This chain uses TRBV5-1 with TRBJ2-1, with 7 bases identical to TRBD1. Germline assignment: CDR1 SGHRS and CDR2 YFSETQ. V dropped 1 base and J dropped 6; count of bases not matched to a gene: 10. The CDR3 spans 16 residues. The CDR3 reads CASSLIGTAIINEQFF. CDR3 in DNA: TGCGCCAGCAGCTTGATCGGGACAGCCATAATCAATGAGCAGTTCTTC.

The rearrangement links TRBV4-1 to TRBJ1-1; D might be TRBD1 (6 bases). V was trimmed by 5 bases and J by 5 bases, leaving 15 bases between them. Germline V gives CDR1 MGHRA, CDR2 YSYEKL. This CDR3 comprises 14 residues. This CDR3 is CASSKPQGGTEAFF. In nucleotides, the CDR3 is TGCGCCAGCAGCAAGCCACAGGGAGGGACTGAAGCTTTCTTT.

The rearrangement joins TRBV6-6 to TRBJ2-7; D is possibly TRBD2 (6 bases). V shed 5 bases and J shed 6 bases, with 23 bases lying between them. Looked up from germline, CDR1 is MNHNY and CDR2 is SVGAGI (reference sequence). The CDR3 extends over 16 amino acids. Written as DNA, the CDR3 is TGTGCCAGCAGTGTCAGATCTAGCGCCGCCTCGGCCGAGCAGTACTTC. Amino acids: CASSVRSSAASAEQYF.

This chain's CDR3 is CASSRLGTVTNQPQHF. The CDR3 bases are TGCGCCAGCAGCCGACTCGGGACAGTCACTAATCAGCCCCAGCATTTT. This chain links TRBV4-1 with TRBJ1-5, with TRBD1 matching 7 bases. The CDR3 extends over 16 amino acids. The V gene end was trimmed by 4 bases and the J gene end by 4 bases; junction bases not matched to a gene: 10. Germline V gene data show CDR1 as MGHRA and CDR2 as YSYEKL.

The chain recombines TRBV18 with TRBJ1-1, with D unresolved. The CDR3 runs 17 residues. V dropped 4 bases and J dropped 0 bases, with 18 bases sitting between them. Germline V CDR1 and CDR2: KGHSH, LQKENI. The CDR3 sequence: CASSQDEGFGLNTEAFF. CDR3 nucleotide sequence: TGTGCCAGCTCACAAGATGAGGGTTTCGGCTTGAACACTGAAGCTTTCTTT.

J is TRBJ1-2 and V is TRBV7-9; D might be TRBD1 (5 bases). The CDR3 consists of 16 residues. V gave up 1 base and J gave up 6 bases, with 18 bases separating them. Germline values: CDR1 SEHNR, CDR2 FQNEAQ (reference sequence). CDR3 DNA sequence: TGTGCCAGCAGCTTAGAGGGGTCGACATGGATGAATGGCTACACCTTC. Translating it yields CASSLEGSTWMNGYTF.

The CDR3 DNA follows: TGTGCCACCCTGACAGGGGACACCGGGGAGCTGTTTTTT. Translating it yields CATLTGDTGELFF. V is TRBV6-4 and J is TRBJ2-2, with TRBD1 matching 8 bases. The CDR3 extends over 13 amino acids. The V gene's germline CDR1 is MRHNA and CDR2 SNTAGT. With 10 bases clipped from V and 3 bases from J, the junction kept 4 bases outside the gene matches.

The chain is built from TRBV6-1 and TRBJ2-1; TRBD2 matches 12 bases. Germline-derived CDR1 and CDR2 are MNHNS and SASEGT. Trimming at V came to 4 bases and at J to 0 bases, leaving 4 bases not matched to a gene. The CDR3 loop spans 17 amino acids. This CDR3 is CASSARTSGISYNEQFF. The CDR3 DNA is TGTGCCAGCAGTGCGCGGACTAGCGGGATCTCCTACAATGAGCAGTTCTTC.

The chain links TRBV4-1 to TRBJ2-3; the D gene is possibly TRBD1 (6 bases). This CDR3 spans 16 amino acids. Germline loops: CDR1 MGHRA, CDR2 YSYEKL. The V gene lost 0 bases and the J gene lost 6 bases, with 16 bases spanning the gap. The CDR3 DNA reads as TGCGCCAGCAGCCAAGAGTCCAGGGGAAGAATCGATACGCAGTATTTT. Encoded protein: CASSQESRGRIDTQYF.

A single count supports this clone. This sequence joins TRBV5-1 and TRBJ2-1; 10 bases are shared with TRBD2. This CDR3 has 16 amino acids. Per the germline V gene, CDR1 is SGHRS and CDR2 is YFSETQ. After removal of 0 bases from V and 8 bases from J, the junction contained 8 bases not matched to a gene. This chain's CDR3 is CASSLALAGDFDEQFF. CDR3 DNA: TGCGCCAGCAGCTTGGCCCTAGCGGGAGACTTCGATGAGCAGTTCTTC. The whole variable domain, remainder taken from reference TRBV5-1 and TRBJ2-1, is KAGVTQTPRYLIKTRGQQVTLSCSPISGHRSVSWYQQTPGQGLQFLFEYFSETQRNKGNFPGRFSGRQFSNSRSEMNVSTLELGDSALYLCASSLALAGDFDEQFFGPGTRLTVL.

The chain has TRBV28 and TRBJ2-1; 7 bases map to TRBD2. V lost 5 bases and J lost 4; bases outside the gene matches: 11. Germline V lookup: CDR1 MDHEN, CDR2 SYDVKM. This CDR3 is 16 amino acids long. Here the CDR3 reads CASSEATGLFYNEQFF. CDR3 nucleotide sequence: TGTGCCAGCAGTGAAGCAACGGGACTATTTTACAATGAGCAGTTCTTC.